The TCR beta chain described here comes from a study of blood T cell repertoires in COVID-19. On the study more broadly: Sites across the United States, Italy and Spain contributed samples from acute and convalescent COVID-19. From T cells, B-cell-depleted T cells, or PBMCs came the material, which was cDNA or gDNA.

The junction had 4 bases not matched to a gene; V was cut back by 1 base and J by 5 bases. In germline, CDR1 is SGHNT, CDR2 YENEEA. There are 14 residues in the CDR3. Source study methods: Estimated nucleated cell counts came from reference gene primer amplification. The table came from immunoSEQ multiplex PCR; TCRdb's copy has only in-frame clones and leaves some out. The V and J calls and the clone size are those of that table, but D and trimming were determined from the DNA. The sample includes 60,000 to 75,000 clones, 70% to 90% of them seen just once. The chain recombines TRBV11-3 with TRBJ2-5, with TRBD2 identical over 7 bases. The specimen was peripheral blood. The receptor was derived from a human donor in a cohort sampled during active COVID-19. The CDR3 DNA reads TGTGCCAGCAGCTTAGGCCAGGGAGGGGAGACCCAGTACTTC. Translating gives CASSLGQGGETQYF.